The 17 T cell receptor beta chains in this list originate from one sample, sequenced in a study of T-cell reconstitution after alpha-beta-depleted transplantation in children. It was with unique molecular identifiers that the TCRbeta library was prepared. TCRdb reanalysed the PCR reads using MiXCR and keeps one entry per CDR3 protein. Among some 290,000 distinct CDR3 sequences listed, 9.9% were seen once. The source was PBMCs from the stem cell graft donor, collected from the stem cell graft. These receptors were collected from a human donor who donated a stem cell graft to a child with SCID.

The genes are TRBV29-1 and TRBJ1-2; D is unresolved. This CDR3 has 12 amino acids. V dropped 2 bases and J dropped 6 bases, with 10 bases sitting between them. Germline CDR1 is SQVTM and CDR2 is ANQGSEA. DNA for the CDR3: TGCAGCGTTGAATTTGGAGAAGATGGCTACACCTTC. Amino acid sequence: CSVEFGEDGYTF. The whole variable domain, filled in from reference TRBV29-1 and TRBJ1-2, reads SAVISQKPSRDICQRGTSLTIQCQVDSQVTMMFWYRQQPGQSLTLIATANQGSEATYESGFVIDKFPISRPNLTFSTLTVSNMSPEDSSIYLCSVEFGEDGYTFGSGTRLTVV.

The chain uses TRBV20-1 and TRBJ2-6; unclear D gene. This CDR3 has 15 residues. CDR1 is DFQATT and CDR2 is SNEGSKA in the germline V gene (reference sequence). Trimming left V 3 bases short and J 2 bases short, with 11 bases between. The CDR3 nucleotides are TGCAGTGCTAGCTGGTCCCCCGCTGGGGCCAACGTCCTGACTTTC. The encoded protein is CSASWSPAGANVLTF.

This clonotype occurred a few times. The chain is built from TRBV20-1 and TRBJ2-7; D perhaps matches TRBD2 (5 bases). The CDR3 runs 16 residues. CDR1 is DFQATT, CDR2 SNEGSKA, per germline (reference sequence). Trimming left V 1 base short and J 2 bases short, with 18 bases between. This CDR3 is CSARAPVGRGAYEQYF. The CDR3 DNA reads TGCAGTGCTAGAGCCCCCGTAGGCCGGGGAGCCTACGAGCAGTACTTC.

Comments on this clonotype: A much larger clone differs from this one at a single base, so this may be a read error. The chain carries TRBV24-1 and TRBJ2-5, with TRBD2 matching 7 bases. The CDR3 is 14 amino acids. Germline V gives CDR1 KGHDR, CDR2 SFDVKD. With 7 bases clipped from V and 3 bases from J, the junction kept 7 bases outside the gene matches. DNA of the CDR3: TGTGCCACCAGAGAAACCGGGACTAAAGAGACCCAGTACTTC. Residues: CATRETGTKETQYF.

This clonotype was counted between two and nine times. The chain joins TRBV20-1 to TRBJ2-1, with 7 bases aligning to TRBD2. J was trimmed by 6 bases and V by 3 bases; bases with no gene match: 2. Germline-derived CDR1 and CDR2 are DFQATT and SNEGSKA (reference sequence). This CDR3 comprises 12 residues. The DNA of the CDR3 is TGCAGTGCTAGCGGGACTACCAATGAGCAGTTCTTC. The encoded protein is CSASGTTNEQFF.

The chain recombines TRBV2 with TRBJ1-5; D gene unclear. Germline values: CDR1 SNHLY, CDR2 FYNNEI. The CDR3 is 13 residues long. V lost 4 bases and J lost 0, with 4 bases in between. This CDR3 reads CASSVGSNQPQHF. CDR3 DNA sequence: TGTGCCAGCAGTGTCGGTAGCAATCAGCCCCAGCATTTT. Filled out from reference TRBV2 and TRBJ1-5, the complete variable domain reads EPEVTQTPSHQVTQMGQEVILRCVPISNHLYFYWYRQILGQKVEFLVSFYNNEISEKSEIFDDQFSVERPDGSNFTLKIRSTKLEDSAMYFCASSVGSNQPQHFGDGTRLSIL.

This chain joins TRBV12-3 or TRBV12-4 and TRBJ1-6; D unclear. This CDR3 region has 12 residues. V was shortened by 6 bases and J by 13 bases, with 13 bases between the two germline ends. In DNA form, the CDR3 reads TGTGCCAGCAGCTCATTGGGGAGGCCCCTCCACTTT. This translates into CASSSLGRPLHF.

The chain joins TRBV12-3 or TRBV12-4 to TRBJ2-7; D is perhaps TRBD2 (5 bases). The CDR3 is 13 amino acids. V lost 2 bases, J lost 5 bases, and 10 bases lay in between. CDR3 protein: CASSLRRFDEQYF. Written as DNA, the CDR3 is TGTGCCAGCAGTTTACGGAGGTTCGACGAGCAGTACTTC.

This clonotype showed up just a few times. The chain has TRBV5-1 and TRBJ2-7; D perhaps matches TRBD1 (5 bases). This CDR3 comprises 14 residues. Trimming cost V 5 bases and J 0 bases, with 12 bases left between them. Germline loops: CDR1 SGHRS, CDR2 YFSETQ. CDR3 coding DNA: TGCGCCAGCAGGACACAGGAAATCTCCTACGAGCAGTACTTC. It encodes CASRTQEISYEQYF. Using reference TRBV5-1 and TRBJ2-7 for the parts outside the CDR3, the full variable domain is KAGVTQTPRYLIKTRGQQVTLSCSPISGHRSVSWYQQTPGQGLQFLFEYFSETQRNKGNFPGRFSGRQFSNSRSEMNVSTLELGDSALYLCASRTQEISYEQYFGPGTRLTVT.

The V gene is TRBV6-2 or TRBV6-3, the J gene TRBJ2-1; TRBD2 aligns across 7 bases. Germline CDR1 is MNHEY and CDR2 is SVGEGT. The ends lost 6 bases at V and 7 bases at J; junction bases unmatched: 6. The length of the CDR3 is 13 residues. CDR3 in DNA: TGTGCCAGCAGAAAGGGAGGGCAGAATGAGCAGTTCTTC. Amino acids: CASRKGGQNEQFF.

This chain uses TRBV29-1 with TRBJ2-3; 8 nucleotides agree with TRBD1. The CDR3 covers 13 residues. Germline V lookup: CDR1 SQVTM, CDR2 ANQGSEA. After removal of 3 bases from V and 5 bases from J, the junction contained 4 bases not matched to a gene. The CDR3 sequence is CSVEGQVKDTQYF. The CDR3 region has the DNA TGCAGCGTTGAGGGACAGGTCAAAGATACGCAGTATTTT.

There are many counts of this clonotype. The chain links TRBV29-1 to TRBJ2-1; either TRBD1 or TRBD2 may supply D (5 bases each). V dropped 0 bases and J dropped 7 bases, with 22 bases sitting between them. Germline lookup yields CDR1 SQVTM and CDR2 ANQGSEA. There are 17 residues in the CDR3. In nucleotides, the CDR3 is TGCAGCGTTGAAGATACCCAGGGAGTAAGGCCTGGGAATGAGCAGTTCTTC. It encodes CSVEDTQGVRPGNEQFF.

This sequence joins TRBV27 and TRBJ2-7; D assignment may be TRBD1 or TRBD2 (7 bases each). V lost 6 bases to trimming and J lost 5 bases, with 11 bases between them. There are 12 residues in the CDR3. Germline V gene data show CDR1 as MNHEY and CDR2 as SMNVEV (reference sequence). The CDR3, as DNA: TGTGCCAGCAGAAGCGGGACAGACGAGCAGTACTTC. Translated, it gives CASRSGTDEQYF.

This clonotype was observed a few times. This chain connects TRBV5-1 to TRBJ2-7; no firm D call. The V gene lost 4 bases and the J gene lost 4 bases, with 12 bases spanning the gap. The CDR3 totals 13 residues. Germline CDR1 reads SGHRS; CDR2 reads YFSETQ. The CDR3 reads CASSKERPYEQYF. Written as DNA, the CDR3 is TGCGCCAGCAGCAAAGAAAGGCCTTACGAGCAGTACTTC. The whole variable domain, filled in from reference TRBV5-1 and TRBJ2-7, reads KAGVTQTPRYLIKTRGQQVTLSCSPISGHRSVSWYQQTPGQGLQFLFEYFSETQRNKGNFPGRFSGRQFSNSRSEMNVSTLELGDSALYLCASSKERPYEQYFGPGTRLTVT.

This clonotype was counted many times. The CDR3 loop is CASSLVGGDIQYF. CDR3 bases: TGTGCCAGCAGCTTGGTTGGGGGGGACATTCAGTACTTC. V and J are TRBV5-6 and TRBJ2-4; TRBD2 aligns across 7 bases. Germline trimming cut 0 bases from V and 8 bases from J; bases unmatched to any gene: 2. Germline lookup yields CDR1 SGHDT and CDR2 YYEEEE. This CDR3 region has 13 residues.

This clonotype was detected many times. The chain couples TRBV20-1 to TRBJ1-5; no clear D. In germline, CDR1 is DFQATT, CDR2 SNEGSKA (reference sequence). The CDR3 loop spans 13 amino acids. V was cut by 4 bases and J by 5 bases, with 12 bases left in between. CDR3 in amino acids: CSANSARDQPQHF. As DNA, the CDR3 is TGCAGTGCTAATTCGGCAAGAGATCAGCCCCAGCATTTT.

This clonotype has only a few counts. This chain links TRBV20-1 with TRBJ1-5; 10 nucleotides line up with TRBD1. The CDR3 has 13 residues. V was clipped by 7 bases and J by 4 bases; unmatched bases: 4. The germline gives CDR1 DFQATT, CDR2 SNEGSKA (reference sequence). The CDR3 loop reads CSVPGQGNQPQHF. DNA for the CDR3: TGCAGTGTCCCGGGACAGGGGAATCAGCCCCAGCATTTT.